This T cell receptor (beta chain) was observed in a study of PD-L1 blockade in urothelial cancer. Study background: There were a median of around 140,000 T cells in blood samples.

Trimming took off 5 bases at V and 2 bases at J, with 19 bases between the two ends. Germline values: CDR1 SQVTM, CDR2 ANQGSEA. This CDR3 has 15 residues. Time point of the sample: peripheral blood 6 weeks after treatment start. Sequencing was performed with immunoSEQ multiplex PCR; in TCRdb, only in-frame clones are kept and a portion is missing. The sample carries around 50,000 clones, under 85% recorded once. The chain links TRBV29-1 to TRBJ2-7; tentative D call: TRBD1 (6 bases). The sequences come from PBMCs, collected around atezolizumab (anti-PD-L1) treatment. The receptor comes from a man aged 45-65 years with urothelial cancer. CDR3 DNA: TGCAGCGTTATCATCAGGGACATGAATGCCTACGAGCAGTACTTC. Translation: CSVIIRDMNAYEQYF.